The clone carrying this T cell receptor (beta chain) has only a few counts. Use of 60 Vbeta and 13 Jbeta primers characterized the PCR. Clones were read by immunoSEQ multiplex PCR, and TCRdb kept only the in-frame ones, dropping some. The sample has just over 150,000 clones, roughly 84% seen once. The data were obtained in a study of cytomegalovirus exposure and HLA in healthy donors. Germline values: CDR1 LNHDA, CDR2 SQIVND (reference sequence). CDR3 length: 12 amino acids. V trimming: 6 bases; J trimming: 4 bases; junction bases outside the gene matches: 2. This sequence originates from a man aged 18 to 30 in good health and CMV-seronegative. The sample comprised PBMCs. The chain has TRBV19 and TRBJ2-7; TRBD1 agrees at 8 bases. The CDR3 bases are TGTGCCAGTAGCGGACAGGGATACGAGCAGTACTTC. Translation gives CASSGQGYEQYF.